The present entry profiles one TCR beta chain with its context. Its antigen target is currently unknown. Per-base qualities were not stored, and no clone one base away is much larger. CDR1 is given as MDHEN and CDR2 as SYDVKM, both from the germline V gene. A distance of 15 bases separates the germline ends of V and J, which lose 8 bases and 5 bases respectively. The CDR3 goes from the cysteine to the phenylalanine over 13 residues. Here the CDR3 DNA is all that survives: 39 bases in frame from base 1. This entry belongs to a study of T cell changes during pregnancy in multiple sclerosis (dated by TCRdb to between 2018 and 2021). Study-wide context: Changes in the T cell repertoire over the course of pregnancy were examined in this study in women with multiple sclerosis.

Library preparation was by the immunoSEQ multiplex PCR assay. TCRdb carries this immuneACCESS record with in-frame sequences only. Its versions omit some clonotypes, under half of them owing to an unresolved V gene in the studies checked, with the rest unexplained. In this sample the table shows roughly 80,000 clones, approximately 95% of which occur a single time. The top ten hold more than 0.8% of the sample. The sample was peripheral blood, taken in the first trimester of pregnancy. The clonotype was recovered from a female donor with multiple sclerosis, enrolled in a pregnancy study. The chain is encoded by TRBV28 joined to TRBJ2-5, with TRBD2 tentatively as D gene (5 bases match). The base sequence is TGTGCCAGCCGCCCTTGGACGGGGGAGACCCAGTACTTC. Its product reads: CASRPWTGETQYF.